The clone carrying this T cell receptor (beta chain) was recorded at least ten times. Assay: immunoSEQ multiplex PCR; the TCRdb copy retains only in-frame clones and omits some. The repertoire holds 110,000 to 150,000 clones, more than 75% seen once, with 3.5% to 5% in the top ten. These data belong to a study of blood T cell repertoires in COVID-19. J gave up 4 bases and V 8 bases, and 7 bases lay outside the gene matches. From germline, CDR1 is SNHLY and CDR2 FYNNEI. The CDR3 has 14 amino acids. This TCR came from an elderly woman with acute or convalescent COVID-19. The sequencing input was peripheral blood. The V and J genes are TRBV2 and TRBJ2-2; 7 bases line up with TRBD1. CDR3 sequence: CASPRGQSTGELFF. The CDR3 nucleotides read TGTGCCAGCCCGAGGGGGCAGAGCACCGGGGAGCTGTTTTTT.